The sample holds a few counts of the clone carrying this T cell receptor beta chain. Its antigen is unidentified. V lost 0 bases to trimming and J lost 2 bases, with 17 bases between them. The V gene's germline CDR1 is SGHTA and CDR2 FQGNSA. CDR3 length: 19 residues. The record originates from a study of response to subunit inactivated influenza vaccine. Broader study findings: Authors proposed each seasonal influenza vaccination draws in few new T cells.

One entry per CDR3 protein results from TCRdb running MiXCR on the RT-PCR reads. Of about 520,000 distinct CDR3 sequences in the sample, 6% to 9% are singletons; the top ten hold around 13%. The TCR sequence derives from a man in his fifties or sixties who received an inactivated influenza vaccine. The sequenced sample was PBMCs from blood, obtained less than 30 months after vaccination. V is TRBV7-2 and J is TRBJ1-6; D unclear. CDR3 nucleotides: TGTGCCAGCAGCTTAGCTTCCCCATGGCGGGGAACCTATAATTCACCCCTCCACTTT. It encodes CASSLASPWRGTYNSPLHF.